These 19 T cell receptor beta chains were sequenced from one sample in a study of blood T cell repertoires in COVID-19. Using immunoSEQ multiplex PCR, the repertoire was profiled, and TCRdb retains in-frame clones only, with some absent. The table has a few hundred thousand clones, roughly nine tenths seen once. Source material: peripheral blood. Source of these receptors: a woman in her fifties or sixties who had recovered from COVID-19.

The table lists this clone with a count of one. The chain is built from TRBV2 and TRBJ2-7, with unresolved D. Between the trimmed V and J ends, which lost 2 bases and 11 bases, there was a span of 16 bases. Germline CDR1 is SNHLY and CDR2 is FYNNEI. This CDR3 spans 13 amino acids. CDR3 nucleotides: TGTGCCAGCAGTGAATCCTATCCCCCCTTGGAGTACTTC. Amino acids: CASSESYPPLEYF.

This rearrangement joins TRBV2 to TRBJ1-5, with D possibly matching TRBD1 (6 bases). This CDR3 comprises 15 residues. In germline, CDR1 is SNHLY, CDR2 FYNNEI. V shed 3 bases and J shed 7 bases, with 16 bases lying between them. The CDR3 nucleotides are TGTGCCAGCAGTGATTGGGTAGGGGGAGGGCAGCCCCAGCATTTT. It is translated as CASSDWVGGGQPQHF.

The chain is built from TRBV4-2 and TRBJ2-7; TRBD1 aligns across 9 bases. The CDR3 is 17 residues long. The trim removed 3 bases at V and 3 bases at J, leaving 12 bases unmatched. Germline assignment: CDR1 LGHNA and CDR2 YNFKEQ. The CDR3 bases are TGTGCCAGCAGCCAGGCCGGGACAGGGAGTTTCATCTACGAGCAGTACTTC. Amino acid sequence: CASSQAGTGSFIYEQYF.

This sequence joins TRBV7-2 and TRBJ1-1; 7 nucleotides align to TRBD1. Unmatched junction bases numbered 3, after V lost 2 bases and J lost 6 bases. The germline CDR1 and CDR2 sequences are SGHTA and FQGNSA. This CDR3 is built from 13 residues. The DNA of the CDR3 is TGTGCCAGCAGCTTAACAGGGGAACCTGAAGCTTTCTTT. The encoded protein is CASSLTGEPEAFF.

This clone was seen at least ten times. V usage is TRBV5-6 and J usage is TRBJ1-2, with a tentative D call TRBD1 (6 bases). Germline lookup yields CDR1 SGHDT and CDR2 YYEEEE. V shed 2 bases and J shed 6 bases, with 11 bases lying between them. The length of the CDR3 is 13 residues. CDR3 sequence: CASSFTGIDGYTF. CDR3 sequence (DNA): TGTGCCAGCAGCTTCACAGGGATCGATGGCTACACCTTC.

This sequence joins TRBV6-5 and TRBJ1-1; 8 nucleotides align to TRBD1. After removal of 5 bases from V and 0 bases from J, the junction contained 2 bases not matched to a gene. This CDR3 has 14 amino acids. Per germline, CDR1 MNHEY and CDR2 SVGAGI. CDR3 DNA: TGTGCCAGCAGTATGGGACAGGTGAACACTGAAGCTTTCTTT. Translating gives CASSMGQVNTEAFF.

This chain connects TRBV29-1 to TRBJ2-7, with TRBD2 matching 7 bases. The CDR3 has 15 amino acids. CDR1 is SQVTM and CDR2 is ANQGSEA in the germline V gene. V dropped 2 bases and J dropped 6; count of bases not matched to a gene: 13. DNA for the CDR3: TGCAGCGTTGAATTAGCGGGTGCACCCGCGAGCGAGCAGTACTTC. It yields the protein CSVELAGAPASEQYF.

This clone has a single count. The CDR3, as DNA: TGCAGCGTTGATCTACTAGCGGGTCCCAGGGCGGATGAGCAGTTCTTC. It codes for CSVDLLAGPRADEQFF. This chain joins TRBV29-1 and TRBJ2-1, with 9 bases aligning to TRBD2. The CDR3 extends over 16 amino acids. The germline V gene encodes CDR1 SQVTM and CDR2 ANQGSEA. The V and J ends lost 3 bases and 8 bases, in that order; junction bases with no gene match: 14.

The V call is TRBV18, the J call TRBJ1-1; D is unresolved. V was shortened by 3 bases and J by 9 bases, with 11 bases between the two germline ends. CDR3 length: 12 amino acids. Germline CDR1 KGHSH, CDR2 LQKENI. The DNA of the CDR3 is TGTGCCAGCTCACCTCAGATCGAACAAGCTTTCTTT. Protein sequence: CASSPQIEQAFF.

This chain uses TRBV6-5 with TRBJ1-1; TRBD1 matches 7 bases. The germline V gene encodes CDR1 MNHEY and CDR2 SVGAGI. This CDR3 is 14 amino acids long. V gave up 10 bases and J gave up 11 bases; unmatched junction bases: 19. The chain's CDR3 is CATLPRQGVNSAFF. The CDR3 DNA follows: TGTGCCACCCTCCCGCGGCAGGGGGTTAATTCGGCTTTCTTT.

This chain connects TRBV7-9 to TRBJ2-6; D might be TRBD1 (5 bases). Trimming took off 6 bases at V and 1 base at J, with 10 bases between the two ends. This CDR3 is 15 amino acids long. Germline lookup yields CDR1 SEHNR and CDR2 FQNEAQ (reference sequence). The CDR3 DNA reads as TGTGCCAGCAGTTTGGGGCCTTCTGGGGCCAACGTCCTGACTTTC. It specifies CASSLGPSGANVLTF.

V gene TRBV12-5 combines with J gene TRBJ2-7, with a tentative D call TRBD1 (6 bases). The CDR3 has 14 residues. V was trimmed by 2 bases and J by 3 bases, leaving 11 bases between them. Germline lookup yields CDR1 LGHNT and CDR2 FRNRAP. CDR3 sequence (DNA): TGTGCTAGTGGTTTGCCCGGGACACTCTACGAGCAGTACTTC. It specifies CASGLPGTLYEQYF.

The chain recombines TRBV24-1 with TRBJ2-2, with a weak D call TRBD1 (5 bases). CDR3 length equals 14 residues. From germline, CDR1 is KGHDR and CDR2 SFDVKD. V gave up 2 bases and J gave up 6 bases, with 9 bases separating them. CDR3 in DNA: TGTGCCACCAGTGATTCCAGGGTCCCCGGGGAGCTGTTTTTT. It specifies CATSDSRVPGELFF.

The rearrangement uses TRBV10-3 and TRBJ2-7, with TRBD1 matching 7 bases. CDR1 ENHRY and CDR2 SYGVKD come from the germline V gene. The CDR3 sequence is 14 residues long. The J segment lost 6 bases and the V segment lost 2 bases, leaving 7 bases of the junction unmatched. The CDR3 DNA reads as TGTGCCATCAGTGAGGGAACAGGGGTGGGCGAGCAGTACTTC. The encoded protein is CAISEGTGVGEQYF.

The V and J genes are TRBV3-1 (or the pseudogene TRBV3-2) and TRBJ2-1, with 13 bases lining up with TRBD2. V was clipped by 4 bases and J by 8 bases; unmatched bases: 8. This CDR3 spans 16 amino acids. Per the germline V gene, CDR1 is LGHDT and CDR2 is YNNKEL (reference sequence). CDR3 amino acids: CASSLRLAGGKDEQFF. The CDR3, as DNA: TGTGCCAGCAGCCTCAGACTAGCGGGGGGTAAAGATGAGCAGTTCTTC.

The sample holds one count of this clone. J is TRBJ1-2 and V is TRBV5-1; D is ambiguous. The V gene's germline CDR1 is SGHRS and CDR2 YFSETQ. CDR3 length equals 13 residues. Trimming shortened V by 2 bases and J by 3 bases, and 8 bases separated the two germline ends. The CDR3 coding sequence is TGCGCCAGCAGCTTCCAGGTTGACTATGGCTACACCTTC. It codes for CASSFQVDYGYTF.

Only a few counts were recorded for this clone. The chain recombines TRBV15 with TRBJ1-2; 7 bases agree with TRBD1. Looked up from germline, CDR1 is LNHNV and CDR2 is YYDKDF (reference sequence). This CDR3 contains 12 residues. V lost 4 bases, J lost 7 bases, and 3 bases stayed unmatched. The CDR3 loop is CATSKTGFGYTF. The CDR3 DNA follows: TGTGCCACCAGCAAGACAGGGTTTGGCTACACCTTC. Full variable domain (rest looked up from reference TRBV15 and TRBJ1-2): DAMVIQNPRYQVTQFGKPVTLSCSQTLNHNVMYWYQQKSSQAPKLLFHYYDKDFNNEADTPDNFQSRRPNTSFCFLDIRSPGLGDTAMYLCATSKTGFGYTFGSGTRLTVV.

This chain joins TRBV7-2 and TRBJ2-5; 13 positions match TRBD2. J was trimmed by 7 bases and V by 8 bases; bases with no gene match: 7. CDR1 and CDR2 (germline): SGHTA, FQGNSA. The CDR3 contains 14 residues. CDR3 sequence: CASDTSGGAGTQYF. CDR3 bases: TGTGCCAGCGATACTAGCGGGGGGGCCGGGACCCAGTACTTC.

The V call is TRBV6-5, the J call TRBJ1-3, with D possibly being TRBD1 (6 bases). This CDR3 region has 14 residues. The V end lost 5 bases, the J end lost 0 bases, and 8 bases lay between the germline ends. Germline V gene sequence: CDR1 MNHEY, CDR2 SVGAGI. The CDR3, as DNA: TGTGCCAGCAGTCGGACAGCCTCTGGAAACACCATATATTTT. The encoded protein is CASSRTASGNTIYF.